This TCR beta chain was recorded in a study of OX40 agonist ivuxolimab in advanced cancers. Study at large: Patients' therapy was ivuxolimab, an antibody that acts as an agonist of OX40 (CD134). Study outcomes and limitations: On average, a greater number of expanded clones characterised CD8+ T cells relative to CD4+.

Systemic immunosuppression or autoimmune disease history was grounds to exclude patients. The study sampled blood at baseline, cycle 4 day 1, and cycle 7 day 1. Sequencing was performed with immunoSEQ multiplex PCR; in TCRdb, only in-frame clones are kept and a portion is missing. The sample comprises about 48,000 clones, around 85% of which are singletons, and roughly 1.1% rests with the top ten. Turning to this clone: What it recognizes is unknown. The germline gene is not matched at one end of the junction; a read error may be the cause.

The sample consisted of CD4+ or CD8+ T cells sorted from blood, taken in a trial of the OX40 agonist ivuxolimab. The source is an adult with an advanced solid tumor such as melanoma, head and neck, liver or kidney cancer.

The CDR3, as DNA: TGTGCTAGCAGTCGTACAGGGGGCTCGGACAATGAGCAGTTCTTC. Translation: CASSRTGGSDNEQFF. The rearrangement uses TRBV7-7 and TRBJ2-1; TRBD1 aligns across 9 bases. The CDR3 length is 15 residues. Germline CDR1 is SSHAT and CDR2 is FNYEAQ (reference sequence).